This is a list of T cell receptor beta chains from one sample in a study of shared T cell receptors in the human thymus. Here immunoSEQ multiplex PCR was the method, and the copy in TCRdb shows in-frame clones only, minus some. The sample holds hundreds of thousands of clones, 85% to 90% seen once. The sample was also linked to a second study, of human thymus T cells.

Specimen: thymocytes. The receptors stem from a boy younger than two with a congenital heart defect. The CDR3 runs from the conserved cysteine through the conserved F or W.

j_call	v_call	cdr3_aa
TRBJ1-5	TRBV5-3	CARSSDSFPPNQPQHF
TRBJ1-5	TRBV21-1	CASSKGQRTYSNQPQHF
TRBJ2-3	TRBV10-2	CASRGLARTDTQYF
TRBJ2-5	TRBV15	CATLGGGRGRFQETQYF
TRBJ2-7	TRBV4-3	CASSQGLAGGSYEQYF
TRBJ2-7	TRBV5-4	CASSSGASGSLTYEQYF
TRBJ2-7	TRBV11-2	CASSLLGYYEQYF
TRBJ2-3	TRBV9	CASSVGGRAPDTQYF
TRBJ2-5	TRBV7-2	CASSLAPPSGNGGETQYF
TRBJ1-1	TRBV6-5	CASSTGRNTEAFF
TRBJ2-7	TRBV28	CASRLMTGESYEQYF
TRBJ1-1	TRBV14	CASSQGPTEAFF
TRBJ2-7	TRBV19	CASSNRTGRSYEQYF
TRBJ2-7	TRBV6-1	CASSEGSNSSYEQYF
TRBJ2-1	TRBV29-1	CSVVGGLRSEQFF
TRBJ2-1	TRBV4-1	CASSQDPMSGRGWEQFF
NA	TRBV6-6	CASSLGGPSYEQYF
TRBJ2-2	TRBV28	CASSSRLAGENTGELFF
TRBJ1-5	TRBV19	CASTSDRGRNQPQHF
TRBJ2-7	TRBV7-9	CASSLFDRFPHEQYF
TRBJ1-1	TRBV25-1	CASSFPGAANTEAFF
TRBJ2-1	TRBV30	CAWVRTTSSYNEQFF
TRBJ1-5	TRBV28	CAGGGGLNQPQHF
TRBJ1-1	TRBV4-1	CASSQATFFSPIPMNTEAFF
TRBJ2-7	TRBV19	CASSPRAGLSSYEQYF
TRBJ2-1	TRBV18	CASSPQAVGSYNEQFF
TRBJ1-2	TRBV7-9	CASSSGDSSNYGYTF
TRBJ2-3	TRBV2	CASPGGGGGTDTQYF
TRBJ2-1	TRBV7-2	CASSLGPGTGHNEQFF
TRBJ1-1	TRBV27	CASTPQGENTEAFF
TRBJ2-3	TRBV28	CASGPVRDRVIDTQYF
TRBJ2-7	TRBV5-5	CASSLLYRGRGEQYF
TRBJ2-7	TRBV5-4	CASSKSRDRGEQYF
TRBJ1-1	TRBV6-6	CASRSGTGRNTEAFF
TRBJ1-4	TRBV19	CASNRPKGGINEKLFF
TRBJ2-3	TRBV19	CASSSGTDTDTQYF
TRBJ1-3	TRBV30	CAWTRHRVYSGNTIYF
TRBJ2-3	TRBV28	CASRPRQGSTDTQYF
TRBJ2-7	TRBV7-2	CASSLPPRGSGYEQYF
TRBJ2-3	TRBV6-5	CASSSGTPTDTQYF
TRBJ2-3	TRBV7-8	CASSPLGQGPPDTQYF
TRBJ1-1	TRBV30	CAWSVRRDMNTEAFF
TRBJ2-1	TRBV18	CASSPPAQGADNEQFF
TRBJ2-7	TRBV29-1	CSVVPRGRARGEQYF
TRBJ2-1	TRBV4-2	CASSQGRGPGNEQFF
TRBJ1-1	TRBV27	CASRSGTGILGTEAFF
TRBJ1-2	TRBV11-1	CASSFSNRQGECGYTF
TRBJ2-1	TRBV30	CAWRTGRNEQFF
TRBJ2-3	TRBV14	CASSQPRLTDRGGRVSDTQYF
TRBJ2-1	TRBV10-3	CAISESWCGPYNEQFF
TRBJ2-2	TRBV13	CASSLARDWVTGELFF
TRBJ2-3	TRBV27	CASSPDALAGALTDTQYF
TRBJ2-5	TRBV7-3	CASSLIRGKTQYF
TRBJ2-7	TRBV7-9	CASSFGSSYEQYF
TRBJ2-7	TRBV6-1	CASSDGPGGVTGWNEQYF
TRBJ2-7	TRBV27	CASHRQGQTYEQYF
TRBJ2-5	TRBV7-9	CASSLGPGGSWETQYF
TRBJ2-7	TRBV27	CASSLRGVEGPYEQYF
TRBJ2-6	TRBV11-2	CASSFRTSGRFSGANVLTF